Described below is a single T cell receptor beta chain sequence and its context. Living in 24 US areas, the participants were between roughly 18 and 95 years of age. Resolution of symptoms, clearance, or two negative PCRs was present in recovered Cohort 3 donors. CDR1 is MNHNY and CDR2 is SVGAGI in the germline V gene (reference sequence). Between the trimmed V and J ends, which lost 6 bases and 7 bases, there was a span of 18 bases. The CDR3 has 14 amino acids. This record belongs to a study of blood T cell repertoires in COVID-19. Study as a whole: PBMCs, B-cell-depleted T cells, or T cells provided the cDNA or gDNA that made up the material.

In the source study's methods: Estimated nucleated cell counts came from reference gene primer amplification. Sequencing was performed with immunoSEQ multiplex PCR; in TCRdb, only in-frame clones are kept and a portion is missing. The V and J calls and clone size are taken from that table; D and trimming were inferred from the DNA. Altogether 150,000 to 250,000 clones are present, about 86% being singletons, with the ten largest covering 6% to 8%. The J gene is TRBJ1-1, the V gene TRBV6-6; D not resolved. This TCR derives from a man aged 35 to 55 who had recovered from COVID-19. Sequences were obtained from PBMCs or T cells enriched from blood (not recorded which). This CDR3 is CASSPPRSEIEAFF. In DNA form, the CDR3 reads TGTGCCAGCAGCCCTCCCCGATCGGAGATTGAAGCTTTCTTT.